The 15 T cell receptor beta chains listed next were all sequenced from one sample in a study of T cell responses to AZD1222 COVID-19 vaccine. The repertoire was sequenced with immunoSEQ multiplex PCR; TCRdb's copy has only in-frame clones and lacks some. The table has roughly 120,000 clones, approximately 90% seen once. Sequencing used peripheral blood, obtained on day 0 of AZD1222 vaccination. Receptor source: an adult in good health.

DNA of the CDR3: TGTGCCAGTGCCTTCCGGGAAAGGGATGAGCAGTTCTTC. This translates into CASAFRERDEQFF. The gene calls are TRBV19 and TRBJ2-1; perhaps TRBD2 as D (5 bases). Germline loops: CDR1 LNHDA, CDR2 SQIVND (reference sequence). V lost 8 bases, J lost 8 bases, and 16 bases lay in between. CDR3 size: 13 residues.

This clone was found once. The chain carries TRBV7-9 and TRBJ1-4; possibly TRBD1 for D (5 bases). The CDR3 is 16 amino acids. Per the germline V gene, CDR1 is SEHNR and CDR2 is FQNEAQ (reference sequence). The V end lost 4 bases, the J end lost 2 bases, and 14 bases lay between the germline ends. The CDR3 DNA reads TGTGCCAGCAGCTGGGGCGACGGGAGGACTAATGAAAAACTGTTTTTT. Translation: CASSWGDGRTNEKLFF. Using reference TRBV7-9 and TRBJ1-4 for the parts outside the CDR3, the full variable domain is DTGVSQNPRHKITKRGQNVTFRCDPISEHNRLYWYRQTLGQGPEFLTYFQNEAQLEKSRLLSDRFSAERPKGSFSTLEIQRTEQGDSAMYLCASSWGDGRTNEKLFFGSGTQLSVL.

The rearrangement links TRBV7-6 to TRBJ2-5; 12 nucleotides match TRBD2. Looked up from germline, CDR1 is SGHVS and CDR2 is FNYEAQ. The CDR3 extends over 16 amino acids. The V and J ends lost 5 bases and 4 bases, in that order; junction bases with no gene match: 8. CDR3 in amino acids: CASSALAGGLGETQYF. CDR3 nucleotide sequence: TGTGCCAGCAGCGCCCTAGCGGGGGGGCTTGGAGAGACCCAGTACTTC.

The chain uses TRBV2 and TRBJ1-6; weak D call: TRBD1 (5 bases). The CDR3 runs 14 residues. Trimming shortened V by 1 base and J by 7 bases, and 8 bases separated the two germline ends. The germline V gene has CDR1 SNHLY and CDR2 FYNNEI. This CDR3 reads CASSEVGGNSPLHF. CDR3 bases: TGTGCCAGCAGTGAAGTGGGGGGAAATTCACCCCTCCACTTT.

CDR3 nucleotides: TGTGCCAGCAGTGACCCAAACGGGTACAATGAGCAGTTCTTC. Translating gives CASSDPNGYNEQFF. This chain connects TRBV6-4 to TRBJ2-1; D ambiguous. Trimming cost V 2 bases and J 4 bases, with 9 bases left between them. This CDR3 comprises 14 residues. Looked up from germline, CDR1 is MRHNA and CDR2 is SNTAGT.

The genes are TRBV2 and TRBJ1-2; D ambiguous. The CDR3 consists of 11 residues. Trimming pared 3 bases from V and 8 bases from J, leaving 7 bases between. Germline values: CDR1 SNHLY, CDR2 FYNNEI. The CDR3 loop is CASSDIGGYTF. As DNA, the CDR3 is TGTGCCAGCAGTGATATAGGGGGCTACACCTTC.

The chain is built from TRBV28 and TRBJ1-5; no clear D gene. This CDR3 has 12 amino acids. Germline-derived CDR1 and CDR2 are MDHEN and SYDVKM. Trimming removed 4 bases from V and 4 bases from J, with 5 bases in between. The chain's CDR3 is CASSSVNQPQHF. DNA of the CDR3: TGTGCCAGCAGTTCAGTAAATCAGCCCCAGCATTTT.

The chain joins TRBV11-3 to TRBJ1-5; no reliable D call. CDR1 and CDR2 from the germline V gene are SGHNT and YENEEA. Trimming removed 5 bases from V and 4 bases from J, with 12 bases in between. The CDR3 extends over 14 amino acids. DNA for the CDR3: TGTGCCAGCAGCCTGACGGGAGTGAATCAGCCCCAGCATTTT. Amino acid sequence: CASSLTGVNQPQHF. Together with reference TRBV11-3 and TRBJ1-5, the CDR3 gives the full variable domain: EAGVVQSPRYKIIEKKQPVAFWCNPISGHNTLYWYLQNLGQGPELLIRYENEEAVDDSQLPKDRFSAERLKGVDSTLKIQPAELGDSAVYLCASSLTGVNQPQHFGDGTRLSIL.

This clone appeared once. CDR3 residues: CASSSYVGTDYGYTF. The CDR3 nucleotides are TGTGCCAGCTCTAGCTACGTCGGGACAGACTATGGCTACACCTTC. The chain has TRBV18 and TRBJ1-2; 7 nucleotides align to TRBD1. V shed 6 bases and J 3 bases; nucleotides not matched to a gene: 10. Germline V gene sequence: CDR1 KGHSH, CDR2 LQKENI. The CDR3 has 15 residues.

The chain combines TRBV5-1 with TRBJ2-7; 11 nucleotides align to TRBD2. CDR1 and CDR2 (germline): SGHRS, YFSETQ. There are 15 residues in the CDR3. Unmatched junction bases numbered 5, after V lost 3 bases and J lost 3 bases. In nucleotides, the CDR3 is TGCGCCAGCAGCTCCGGGACTAGCGGTTACTACGAGCAGTACTTC. This translates into CASSSGTSGYYEQYF.

The V gene is TRBV3-1 (or the pseudogene TRBV3-2), the J gene TRBJ2-3; possibly TRBD2 for D (6 bases). Trimming pared 5 bases from V and 6 bases from J, leaving 15 bases between. Germline CDR1 is LGHDT and CDR2 is YNNKEL (reference sequence). CDR3 length: 14 residues. The CDR3 spells CASSIRTRGDTQYF. The CDR3 coding sequence is TGTGCCAGCAGCATAAGGACTCGGGGGGATACGCAGTATTTT.

This chain connects TRBV5-1 to TRBJ1-4; perhaps TRBD1 as D (6 bases). This CDR3 has 14 amino acids. Germline V gives CDR1 SGHRS, CDR2 YFSETQ. The V end was cut by 4 bases, the J end by 2 bases, with 9 bases between. This CDR3 is CASSPDSTNEKLFF. DNA of the CDR3: TGCGCCAGCAGCCCGGACAGTACTAATGAAAAACTGTTTTTT.

Points on this clone: Other DNA sequences in the sample encode the same CDR3. This chain connects TRBV12-3 or TRBV12-4 to TRBJ2-1; D possibly corresponds to TRBD2 (6 bases). The CDR3 runs to 12 residues. V was cut by 7 bases and J by 4 bases, with 8 bases left in between. CDR3 in amino acids: CASMGGYNEQFF. CDR3 DNA sequence: TGTGCCAGCATGGGGGGTTACAATGAGCAGTTCTTC.

V is TRBV6-5 and J is TRBJ2-2; 10 positions match TRBD1. The CDR3 sequence is 13 residues long. With 6 bases clipped from V and 6 bases from J, the junction kept 1 base outside the gene matches. CDR1 MNHEY and CDR2 SVGAGI come from the germline V gene. CDR3 nucleotides: TGTGCCAGCAGGGACAGGGGGTCCGGGGAGCTGTTTTTT. It is translated as CASRDRGSGELFF.

The V call is TRBV5-1, the J call TRBJ1-3; no firm D call. Trimming removed 4 bases from V and 0 bases from J, with 11 bases in between. Germline V gene lookup returns CDR1 SGHRS and CDR2 YFSETQ. The CDR3 is made up of 15 amino acids. The CDR3 sequence is CASSPNAVSGNTIYF. CDR3 DNA: TGCGCCAGCAGCCCTAATGCGGTCTCTGGAAACACCATATATTTT.